This is a list of T cell receptor beta chains from one sample in a study of identical twins. TCRdb re-called the 5' RACE reads through MiXCR, storing one row per CDR3 protein. The data show under 900,000 distinct CDR3 sequences, with more than 9% seen just once and around 1.5% held by the top ten. The same data also contributed to another study, on yellow fever vaccine responses in identical twins.

Material: PBMCs. These receptors all come from a woman in her late teens or twenties in good health. CDR3s include the opening cysteine and the closing phenylalanine or tryptophan. A D gene is named only where the DNA matches it firmly. Rows may omit the clone size; those that give it use once, few, many or a size class.

>TRBV20-1|NA|TRBJ2-7|few
TGCAGTGCTCCCGCGACTGGCAGGGAACTCTACGAGCAGTACTTC
CSAPATGRELYEQYF
>TRBV4-1|TRBD2|TRBJ2-3|few
TGCGCCAGCTTAGCGACTAGCGGGGGGGATACGCAGTATTTT
CASLATSGGDTQYF
>TRBV20-1|TRBD2|TRBJ2-1|many
TGCAGTGCTCGTAGACTAGCGGGCGACTACAATGAGCAGTTCTTC
CSARRLAGDYNEQFF
>TRBV29-1|TRBD2|TRBJ2-7|few
TGCAGCTTCCGGACTAGCAAATACGAGCAGTACTTC
CSFRTSKYEQYF
>TRBV5-1|TRBD2|TRBJ2-5|NA
TGCGCCAGCAGCCCCAGGACTAGCGGGAGGATTGGAGAGACCCAGTACTTC
CASSPRTSGRIGETQYF
>TRBV6-1|TRBD2|TRBJ2-1|NA
TGTGCCAGCAGCCCGGGACTAGCGAGTAATGAGCAGTTCTTC
CASSPGLASNEQFF
>TRBV20-1|TRBD2|TRBJ2-5|NA
TGCAGTGCTAGGGCAGTAGCGGGGAGTGAGACCCAGTACTTC
CSARAVAGSETQYF
>TRBV6-1|TRBD2|TRBJ2-5|NA
TGTGCCAGCAGCGCCCAACTAGCGCCCCAAGAGACCCAGTACTTC
CASSAQLAPQETQYF
>TRBV29-1|NA|TRBJ2-3|many
TGCAGCGTTGGCAGAACGGCAGATACGCAGTATTTT
CSVGRTADTQYF
>TRBV3-1|NA|TRBJ1-5|many
TGTGCCAGCAGCCATGGGAGGCGAGAGCCCCAGCATTTT
CASSHGRREPQHF
>TRBV7-6|NA|TRBJ2-7|many
TGTGCCAGCAGGCGTTCCGAGCAGTACTTC
CASRRSEQYF
>TRBV6-2/TRBV6-3|NA|TRBJ2-1|few
TGTGCCAGCGCCCCCCCCGTGGTGTCCTACAATGAGCAGTTCTTC
CASAPPVVSYNEQFF
>TRBV4-1|NA|TRBJ2-1|many
TGCGCCAGCAGCCCTAGAATCAGCTCCTACAATGAGCAGTTCTTC
CASSPRISSYNEQFF
>TRBV2|NA|TRBJ2-3|NA
TGTGCCAGCAGTGGGGGGGAAGGGTCAGATACGCAGTATTTT
CASSGGEGSDTQYF
>TRBV6-1|NA|TRBJ1-2|NA
TGTGCCAGCATGGTCGGGCTAAGCGGTCCCGGCTACACCTTC
CASMVGLSGPGYTF
>TRBV7-2|TRBD2|TRBJ2-7|many
TGTGCCAGCAGCTGGTGGACTAGCGGGTACGAGCAGTACTTC
CASSWWTSGYEQYF
>TRBV29-1|NA|TRBJ1-6|few
TGCAGCGTTGGCGAGGGCCAATATTCACCCCTCCACTTT
CSVGEGQYSPLHF
>TRBV5-1|TRBD1|TRBJ2-1|NA
TGCGCCAGCAGCTTCCGGGACAGGGGGATCGATGAGCAGTTCTTC
CASSFRDRGIDEQFF
>TRBV29-1|TRBD1|TRBJ1-2|NA
TGCAGCGCCGTGGGGCCAGGGGGAAACTATGGCTACACCTTC
CSAVGPGGNYGYTF
>TRBV9|NA|TRBJ1-1|NA
TGTGCCAGCAGCGGGGGTAAAGGGAGGATGGAGAACACTGAAGCTTTCTTT
CASSGGKGRMENTEAFF
>TRBV29-1|NA|TRBJ1-1|few
TGCAGCGTCCAGGAGCAGGGGAACACTGAAGCTTTCTTT
CSVQEQGNTEAFF
>TRBV7-6|TRBD2|TRBJ2-2|NA
TGTGCCAGCAGCCGGACTAGTAGTGACGGGGAGCTGTTTTTT
CASSRTSSDGELFF
>TRBV5-1|NA|TRBJ2-4|few
TGCGCCAGCAGCTTGGGGTCCGGAGTACAGAACAAAAACATTCAGTACTTC
CASSLGSGVQNKNIQYF
>TRBV7-2|NA|TRBJ2-3|NA
TGTGCCAGCAGCTTATGGACCTCAGATACGCAGTATTTT
CASSLWTSDTQYF
>TRBV5-1|NA|TRBJ2-3|many
TGCGCCAGCAGCTTGAGGGACGGGTTGAGCAAAGATACGCAGTATTTT
CASSLRDGLSKDTQYF
>TRBV20-1|NA|TRBJ2-7|NA
TGCAGTGCTAGAGAAGAGCAGTACTACGAGCAGTACTTC
CSAREEQYYEQYF
>TRBV3-1|NA|TRBJ2-7|NA
TGTGCCAGCAGCCAAGCGGAGGGGCCGGTCGAGCAGTACTTC
CASSQAEGPVEQYF
>TRBV29-1|TRBD1|TRBJ1-1|NA
TGCAGCGTCAAGAATTCAGGGGGCTCGAACACTGAAGCTTTCTTT
CSVKNSGGSNTEAFF
>TRBV7-8|TRBD2|TRBJ2-1|many
TGTGCCAGCAGCTTAGTCCCGAGCAGCGGGAGAGGTGAGCAGTTCTTC
CASSLVPSSGRGEQFF
>TRBV7-3|NA|TRBJ2-7|few
TGTGCCAGCAGCTTATATAGAGGGAACGAGCAGTACTTC
CASSLYRGNEQYF
>TRBV2|TRBD1|TRBJ2-7|NA
TGTGCCAGCAGTGGGGGACAGGCGGTAAGAGCCTACGAGCAGTACTTC
CASSGGQAVRAYEQYF
>TRBV18|NA|TRBJ2-7|NA
TGTGCCAGCTCACTCCGGGACTGGACCTACGAGCAGTACTTC
CASSLRDWTYEQYF
>TRBV28|NA|TRBJ1-2|many
TGTGCCAGCAGTTTGGCACAGGGTCGTGGCTACACCTTC
CASSLAQGRGYTF
>TRBV29-1|NA|TRBJ2-5|NA
TGCAGCGTTGCGGGGGTGGTATTGGAGACCCAGTACTTC
CSVAGVVLETQYF
>TRBV7-9|NA|TRBJ2-1|NA
TGTGCCAGCAGCTTAGAGCTATCCTACAATGAGCAGTTCTTC
CASSLELSYNEQFF
>TRBV12-3/TRBV12-4|NA|TRBJ1-1|NA
TGTGCCAGCAGTCCTACGGGACACACTGAAGCTTTCTTT
CASSPTGHTEAFF
>TRBV4-1|TRBD1|TRBJ2-3|NA
TGCGCCAGCAGCGAGGACAGGGGTGGCACAGATACGCAGTATTTT
CASSEDRGGTDTQYF
>TRBV20-1|TRBD2|TRBJ2-1|NA
TGCAGTGCTAGATGGGCTAGCGGGAGGGCCAATGAGCAGTTCTTC
CSARWASGRANEQFF
>TRBV2|NA|TRBJ1-3|few
TGTGCCAGCACTAGGGCAGTAAACACCATATATTTT
CASTRAVNTIYF
>TRBV6-5|TRBD1|TRBJ1-2|few
TGTGCCAGCAGTTACTCAGGGACAGGGGTGAATGGCTACACCTTC
CASSYSGTGVNGYTF
>TRBV9|TRBD1|TRBJ2-2|NA
TGTGCCAGCAGCCTTACAGGGGGCGTTAGCGGGGAGCTGTTTTTT
CASSLTGGVSGELFF
>TRBV6-2/TRBV6-3|NA|TRBJ2-1|few
TGTGCCAGCAGGCTAGCGTCTAGCTCCTACAATGAGCAGTTCTTC
CASRLASSSYNEQFF
>TRBV29-1|NA|TRBJ1-1|few
TGCAGCGTGAAGGGGGGGGGCACTGAAGCTTTCTTT
CSVKGGGTEAFF
>TRBV6-1|NA|TRBJ1-1|few
TGTGCCAGCAGCAACATGGGCTCGTGGGGGGATACAGACACTGAAGCTTTCTTT
CASSNMGSWGDTDTEAFF